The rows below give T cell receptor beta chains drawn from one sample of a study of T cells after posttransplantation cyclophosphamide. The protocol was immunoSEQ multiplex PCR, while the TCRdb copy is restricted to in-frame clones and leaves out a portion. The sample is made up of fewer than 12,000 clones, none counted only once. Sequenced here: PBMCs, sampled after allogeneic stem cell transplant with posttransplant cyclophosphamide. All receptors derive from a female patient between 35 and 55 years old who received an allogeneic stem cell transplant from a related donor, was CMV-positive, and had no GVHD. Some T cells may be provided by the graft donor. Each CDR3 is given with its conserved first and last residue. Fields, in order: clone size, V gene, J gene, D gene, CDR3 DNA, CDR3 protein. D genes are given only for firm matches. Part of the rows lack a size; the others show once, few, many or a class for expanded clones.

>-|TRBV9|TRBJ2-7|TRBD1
TGTGCCAGCAGCGGACCCGGGACAGGGGCCTACGAGCAGTACTTC
CASSGPGTGAYEQYF
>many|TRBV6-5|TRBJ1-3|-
TGTGCCAGCAGAACAGGGCTAGGCGGAAACACCATATATTTT
CASRTGLGGNTIYF
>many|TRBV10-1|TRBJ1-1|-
TGCGCCAGCACTGGGGACACGAACACTGAAGCTTTCTTT
CASTGDTNTEAFF
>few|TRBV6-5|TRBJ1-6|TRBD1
TGTGCCAGCAGCGTACTAGGGACAGGGGAGTCACCCCTCCACTTT
CASSVLGTGESPLHF
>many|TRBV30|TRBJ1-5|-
TGTGCCTGGATGGCAGGGGACCATCAGCCCCAGCATTTT
CAWMAGDHQPQHF
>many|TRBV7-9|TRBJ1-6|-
TGTGCCAGCAGCCCCGAGGCGGGATCACCCCTCCACTTT
CASSPEAGSPLHF
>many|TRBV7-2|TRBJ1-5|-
TGTGCCAGCAGCTTAGGTGGGCTCACGAATCAGCCCCAGCATTTT
CASSLGGLTNQPQHF
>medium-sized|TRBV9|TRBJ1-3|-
TGTGCCAGCAGGGCAGGGGATGGAAACACCATATATTTT
CASRAGDGNTIYF
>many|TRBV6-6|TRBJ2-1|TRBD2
TGTGCCAGCAGTTACGCGGGACTAGCAGAGTTCTTC
CASSYAGLAEFF
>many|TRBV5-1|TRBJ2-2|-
TGCGCCAGCAGTTCAGAGGCACAGGGTGGGACCGGGGAGCTGTTTTTT
CASSSEAQGGTGELFF
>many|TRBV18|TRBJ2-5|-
TGTGCCAGCTCACCAAACAGGGAGGAGACCCAGTACTTC
CASSPNREETQYF
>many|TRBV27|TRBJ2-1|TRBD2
TGTGCCAGCAGCCCCCCCGTAGCGGGAGGGCCGAATGAGCAGTTCTTC
CASSPPVAGGPNEQFF
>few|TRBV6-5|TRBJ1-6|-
TGTGCCAGCAGTTACGGCCTCAATTCACCCCTCCACTTT
CASSYGLNSPLHF
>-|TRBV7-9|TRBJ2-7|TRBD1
TGTGCCAGCAGCCCACGCGACAGGGTGCCCTACGAGCAGTACTTC
CASSPRDRVPYEQYF
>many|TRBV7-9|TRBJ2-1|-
TGTGCCAGCAGTAACAGGAGTAACAATGAGCAGTTCTTC
CASSNRSNNEQFF
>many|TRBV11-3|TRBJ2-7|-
TGTGCCAGCTCGAAGGGACATAGCTCCTACGAGCAGTACTTC
CASSKGHSSYEQYF
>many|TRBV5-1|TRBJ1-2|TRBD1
TGCGCCAGCAGCAGGGGACAGGTCTATGGCTACACCTTC
CASSRGQVYGYTF
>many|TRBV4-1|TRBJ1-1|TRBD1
TGCGCCAGCAGCCACAAAGCCATGGACAGGGGGCGCTTGGTCACTGAAGCTTTCTTT
CASSHKAMDRGRLVTEAFF
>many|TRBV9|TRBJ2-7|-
TGTGCCAGCAGCGTAGATGGGGAGACAAGAACAAACCACGAGCAGTACTTC
CASSVDGETRTNHEQYF
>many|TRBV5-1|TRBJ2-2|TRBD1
TGCGCCAGCAGCTCAAACCTCGACAGGGCGTACACCGGGGAGCTGTTTTTT
CASSSNLDRAYTGELFF
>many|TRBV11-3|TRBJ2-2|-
TGTGCCAGCAGCTTAGCCGGCAGGGGAGCCGGGGAGCTGTTTTTT
CASSLAGRGAGELFF
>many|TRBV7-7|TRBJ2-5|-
TGTGCTAGCAGCCCCGGGAGGGGGCGAGAGACCCAGTACTTC
CASSPGRGRETQYF
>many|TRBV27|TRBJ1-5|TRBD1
TGTGCCAGCAGTCCGATCACAGGGGGTGGCAATCAGCCCCAGCATTTT
CASSPITGGGNQPQHF
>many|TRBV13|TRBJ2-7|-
TGTGCCAGCAGCTTGGCCAAGGCTAGCTCCTACGAGCAGTACTTC
CASSLAKASSYEQYF
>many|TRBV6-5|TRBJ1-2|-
TGTGCCAGCAGTTACCGCGGGGTCGGCTATGGCTACACCTTC
CASSYRGVGYGYTF
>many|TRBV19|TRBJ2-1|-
TGTGCCAGTACCATAAGGAGCGAATACAATGAGCAGTTCTTC
CASTIRSEYNEQFF
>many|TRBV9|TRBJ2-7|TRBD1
TGTGCCAGCAGCTCCCACCCGGGACAGTCCTACGAGCAGTACTTC
CASSSHPGQSYEQYF
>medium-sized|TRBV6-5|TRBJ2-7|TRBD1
TGTGCCAGCAGCCCCGGGACAGGGCGGTACGAGCAGTACTTC
CASSPGTGRYEQYF
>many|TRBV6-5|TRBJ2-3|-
TGTGCCAGCAGTTTAAGGCAGGGCACAGATACGCAGTATTTT
CASSLRQGTDTQYF
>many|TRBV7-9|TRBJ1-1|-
TGTGCCAGCAGCCTCCCCCACACTGAAGCTTTCTTT
CASSLPHTEAFF
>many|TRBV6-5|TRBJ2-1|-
TGTGCCAGCAGCGTCGCCGGGCCAGGGTTAAATGAGCAGTTCTTC
CASSVAGPGLNEQFF
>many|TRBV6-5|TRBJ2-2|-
TGTGCCAGCAGTTACTCGGAGCCCATTGTCGGGGAGCTGTTTTTT
CASSYSEPIVGELFF
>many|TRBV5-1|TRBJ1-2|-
TGCGCCAGCAGCTCCATCGGAAGGGCGGGCTATGGCTACACCTTC
CASSSIGRAGYGYTF
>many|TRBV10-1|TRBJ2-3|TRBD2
TGCGCCAGCAGTGATAGCGGGGGTGAATCCACAACGCAGTATTTT
CASSDSGGESTTQYF
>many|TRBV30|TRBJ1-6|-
TGTGCCTGGAGTGTAGTTGGACAGTACTATAATTCACCCCTCCACTTT
CAWSVVGQYYNSPLHF
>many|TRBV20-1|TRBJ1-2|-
TGCAGTGCTAGCCGGGGCTATGGCTACACCTTC
CSASRGYGYTF
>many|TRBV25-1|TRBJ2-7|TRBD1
TGTGCCAGCAGTGACGGGACAGCCCACGAGCAGTACTTC
CASSDGTAHEQYF
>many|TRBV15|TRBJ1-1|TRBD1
TGTGCCACCAGCTGGGGACAGAGGAACACTGAAGCTTTCTTT
CATSWGQRNTEAFF
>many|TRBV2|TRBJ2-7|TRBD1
TGTGCCAGCAGTGTTGGGGACAGAGCCTACGAGCAGTACTTC
CASSVGDRAYEQYF
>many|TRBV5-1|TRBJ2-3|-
TGCGCCAGCGGGCGAGGGTCAGATACGCAGTATTTT
CASGRGSDTQYF
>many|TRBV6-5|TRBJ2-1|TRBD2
TGTGCCAGCAGTTCCCCGGGACTAGCGGGCTACAATGAGCAGTTCTTC
CASSSPGLAGYNEQFF
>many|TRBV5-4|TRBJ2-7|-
TGTGCCAGCAGCTTGGACCAGACAGCCTACGAGCAGTACTTC
CASSLDQTAYEQYF
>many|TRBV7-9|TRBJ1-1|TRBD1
TGTGCCAGCAGCTTATCGACAGGGGGCACTGAAGCTTTCTTT
CASSLSTGGTEAFF
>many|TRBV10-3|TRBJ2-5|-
TGTGCCATCAGTGAGTTAAAGGGGGAGACCCAGTACTTC
CAISELKGETQYF
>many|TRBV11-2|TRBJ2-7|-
TGTGCCAGCAGCTTAGGGGGGGGGCTTCTCACACGCTACGAGCAGTACTTC
CASSLGGGLLTRYEQYF
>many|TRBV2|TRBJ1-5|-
TGTGCCAGCAGTCCGATACTACTATATCACCCCCAGCATTTT
CASSPILLYHPQHF
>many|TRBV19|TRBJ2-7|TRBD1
TGTGCCAGTAGCTCAGGGGGCCCGGGATATCGGGAGCAGTACTTC
CASSSGGPGYREQYF
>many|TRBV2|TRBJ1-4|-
TGTGCCAGCAGGGCAGGACGGGGGAATGAAAAACTGTTTTTT
CASRAGRGNEKLFF
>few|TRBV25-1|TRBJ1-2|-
TGTGCCAGCAGTGAAGCCGGACAGCTCTATGGCTACACCTTC
CASSEAGQLYGYTF
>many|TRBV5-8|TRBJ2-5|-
TGTGCCAGCAGCCGGACACGGGAGACCCAGTACTTC
CASSRTRETQYF
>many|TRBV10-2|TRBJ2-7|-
TGCGCCAGCGCCCGCCTCGGGATGGTCTATGACGAGCAGTACTTC
CASARLGMVYDEQYF
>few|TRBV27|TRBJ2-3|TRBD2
TGTGCCAGCAGCCAATATAGCGGGAGAGCATCAGATACGCAGTATTTT
CASSQYSGRASDTQYF
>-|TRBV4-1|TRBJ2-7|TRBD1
TGCGCCAGCAGCCAGGATGCCGGGACAGGGGGTTTCTACGAGCAGTACTTC
CASSQDAGTGGFYEQYF